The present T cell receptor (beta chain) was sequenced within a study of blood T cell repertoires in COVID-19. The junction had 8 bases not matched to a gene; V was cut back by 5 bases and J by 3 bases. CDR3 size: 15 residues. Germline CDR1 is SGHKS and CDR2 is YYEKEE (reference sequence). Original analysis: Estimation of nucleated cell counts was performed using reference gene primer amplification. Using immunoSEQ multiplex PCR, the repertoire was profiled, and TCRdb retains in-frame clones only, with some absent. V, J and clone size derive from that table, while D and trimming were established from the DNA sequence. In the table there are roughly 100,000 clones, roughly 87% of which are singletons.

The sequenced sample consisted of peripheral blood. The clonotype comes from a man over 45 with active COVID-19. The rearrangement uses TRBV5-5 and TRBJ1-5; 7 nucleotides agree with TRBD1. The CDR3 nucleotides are TGTGCCAGCAGGGTCGGGACAGCCTACAATCAGCCCCAGCATTTT. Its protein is CASRVGTAYNQPQHF.